The 19 T cell receptor beta chains below were found in one sample sequenced in a study of prognosis after radiotherapy for stage I lung cancer. Two-round multiplex PCR amplified TCR beta CDR3 from genomic DNA. First-round PCR used primers specific to each TRBV and TRBJ gene. From the multiplex PCR reads, TCRdb called clonotypes with MiXCR, one entry per CDR3 protein. The table lists 59,000 or so distinct CDR3 sequences, around a quarter of them singletons, with 6% to 9% in the top ten. Sequenced here: PBMCs, sampled before or after stereotactic body radiation therapy (not recorded which). The source of these receptors is a donor over 45 with non-small cell lung cancer.

This clonotype was recorded at least ten times. The chain is built from TRBV20-1 and TRBJ1-4; 8 bases match TRBD1. Germline values: CDR1 DFQATT, CDR2 SNEGSKA (reference sequence). CDR3 size: 14 residues. V lost 2 bases, J lost 10 bases, and 9 bases stayed unmatched. CDR3 loop: CSARPLQGDGKLFF. Written as DNA, the CDR3 is TGCAGTGCTAGACCCCTACAGGGGGATGGAAAACTGTTTTTT.

This clonotype was counted many times. The V gene is TRBV20-1, the J gene TRBJ2-2; TRBD1 matches at 7 bases. Germline CDR1 DFQATT, CDR2 SNEGSKA (reference sequence). V lost 1 base to trimming and J lost 6 bases; unmatched junction nucleotides: 8. This CDR3 spans 15 amino acids. The CDR3 spells CSARVTGDLAGELFF. The DNA for the CDR3 is TGCAGTGCTAGAGTAACAGGGGATTTAGCCGGGGAGCTGTTTTTT.

This clonotype was counted many times. V gene TRBV6-1 combines with J gene TRBJ2-2; 14 positions agree with TRBD2. V trimming: 5 bases; J trimming: 4 bases; junction bases outside the gene matches: 18. The CDR3 extends over 21 amino acids. In germline, CDR1 is MNHNS, CDR2 SASEGT. CDR3 in amino acids: CASSPQSDRTSGGSSTGELFF. CDR3 DNA: TGTGCCAGCAGTCCCCAATCTGACAGGACTAGCGGGGGGAGTAGCACCGGGGAGCTGTTTTTT.

Many counts were recorded for this clonotype. The chain uses TRBV12-3 or TRBV12-4 and TRBJ1-2, with 9 bases that match TRBD1. This CDR3 contains 13 residues. The junction had 0 bases not matched to a gene; V was cut back by 5 bases and J by 2 bases. The CDR3 loop reads CASSTGGNYGYTF. The CDR3, as DNA: TGTGCCAGCAGTACAGGGGGCAACTATGGCTACACCTTC.

This clonotype appeared many times. The J gene is TRBJ2-6, the V gene TRBV4-3, with D unresolved. V was shortened by 1 base and J by 1 base, with 5 bases between the two germline ends. CDR1 and CDR2 (germline): LGHNA, YSLEER. This CDR3 has 15 amino acids. CDR3 sequence reads: CASSQAGSGANVLTF. DNA for the CDR3: TGCGCCAGCAGCCAAGCTGGGTCTGGGGCCAACGTCCTGACTTTC.

This clonotype was observed many times. The chain joins TRBV3-2 to TRBJ1-4. TRBV3-2 is labeled a pseudogene. CDR3 length: 17 residues. The DNA of the CDR3 is TGTGCCAGCAGCCAAGATAGTCTAGGGCTCCGAAATGAAAAACTGTTTTTT. This sequence encodes CASSQDSLGLRNEKLFF.

In this sample, this clonotype turned up many times. The V gene is TRBV7-2, the J gene TRBJ1-6, with a possible D match to TRBD1 (6 bases). Per the germline V gene, CDR1 is SGHTA and CDR2 is FQGNSA. Trimming removed 4 bases from V and 4 bases from J, with 8 bases in between. The CDR3 totals 14 residues. DNA for the CDR3: TGTGCCAGCAGCTACAGGGCGTATAATTCACCCCTCCACTTT. This codes for CASSYRAYNSPLHF.

Details on this clonotype: Relative to the germline gene, one junction end is altered; a read error may explain this. The chain joins TRBV20-1 to TRBJ2-7; tentative D call: TRBD2 (6 bases). The CDR3 totals 14 residues. CDR1 is DFQATT and CDR2 is SNEGSKA in the germline V gene (reference sequence). CDR3 residues: CSARASGKDYEQYF. The CDR3 DNA reads as TGCAGTGCTAGAGCATCCGGAAAGGACTACGAGCAATACTTC.

This clonotype was seen ten or more times. The rearrangement links TRBV7-9 to TRBJ1-4, with TRBD1 matching 7 bases. This CDR3 contains 18 residues. J gave up 4 bases and V 2 bases, and 13 bases lay outside the gene matches. Germline values: CDR1 SEHNR, CDR2 FQNEAQ (reference sequence). CDR3 nucleotide sequence: TGTGCCAGCAGCTTAAGGGAAGAAAGGGGGCTAGGTAATGAAAAACTGTTTTTT. It translates to CASSLREERGLGNEKLFF.

This clonotype was seen many times. This sequence joins TRBV6-5 and TRBJ1-5; D unclear. The CDR3 consists of 14 residues. Germline CDR1 and CDR2: MNHEY and SVGAGI. The germline V and J ends were trimmed by 4 bases and 4 bases, with 11 bases remaining between them. CDR3 protein: CASSSFRGNQPQHF. DNA of the CDR3: TGTGCCAGCAGTTCTTTCAGAGGGAATCAGCCCCAGCATTTT.

This clonotype was detected many times. The chain has TRBV30 and TRBJ1-2, with a possible D match to TRBD1 (5 bases). This CDR3 is 12 amino acids long. The germline gives CDR1 GTSNPN, CDR2 SVGIG (reference sequence). The germline V and J ends were trimmed by 1 base and 6 bases, with 9 bases remaining between them. Written as DNA, the CDR3 is TGTGCCTGGAGTGCCCAGGGAGATGGCTACACCTTC. Protein product: CAWSAQGDGYTF. Looking up the rest from reference TRBV30 and TRBJ1-2 gives the full variable domain: SQTIHQWPATLVQPVGSPLSLECTVEGTSNPNLYWYRQAAGRGLQLLFYSVGIGQISSEVPQNLSASRPQDRQFILSSKKLLLSDSGFYLCAWSAQGDGYTFGSGTRLTVV.

This clonotype was observed many times. V usage is TRBV28 and J usage is TRBJ1-5; perhaps TRBD1 as D (6 bases). Deletions cut 5 bases from V and 2 bases from J, with 10 bases between. This CDR3 is 14 amino acids long. Germline CDR1 reads MDHEN; CDR2 reads SYDVKM. The CDR3, as DNA: TGTGCCAGCAGTCCACGGACAGGCAATCAGCCCCAGCATTTT. Its translation: CASSPRTGNQPQHF. The full variable domain, its missing parts supplied by reference TRBV28 and TRBJ1-5, is DVKVTQSSRYLVKRTGEKVFLECVQDMDHENMFWYRQDPGLGLRLIYFSYDVKMKEKGDIPEGYSVSREKKERFSLILESASTNQTSMYLCASSPRTGNQPQHFGDGTRLSIL.

Ten or more counts support this clonotype. The chain combines TRBV30 with TRBJ1-1, with a possible D match to TRBD1 (5 bases). CDR1 GTSNPN and CDR2 SVGIG come from the germline V gene (reference sequence). This CDR3 is built from 16 residues. V shed 1 base and J shed 1 base, with 16 bases lying between them. CDR3 amino acids: CAWSGSTTGANTEAFF. The CDR3, as DNA: TGTGCCTGGAGTGGGTCTACTACAGGAGCGAACACTGAAGCTTTCTTT.

This clonotype was seen many times. This chain links TRBV29-1 with TRBJ1-2; 7 nucleotides line up with TRBD1. With V trimmed by 4 bases and J by 7 bases, 0 bases remained unmatched. Per germline, CDR1 SQVTM and CDR2 ANQGSEA. The CDR3 is made up of 10 amino acids. The CDR3 DNA is TGCAGCGTTGGACAGGGTGGCTACACCTTC. Translated, it gives CSVGQGGYTF.

Comment on this clonotype: A far larger clone is only one base removed, so a read error is likely. This rearrangement joins TRBV6-9 to TRBJ1-2, with D maybe TRBD1 (5 bases). Germline values: CDR1 MNHGY, CDR2 SVAAGI. The CDR3 is 14 amino acids. This CDR3 reads CSSSSGGRNYGYTF. In DNA, the CDR3 is TGTTCCAGCAGTTCCGGGGGACGGAACTATGGCTACACCTTC.

Notes on this clonotype: The conserved phenylalanine or tryptophan is not found at the CDR3 terminus, so this likely reflects a read error. Because the CDR3's place on the DNA is in doubt, the DNA is left out and the CDR3 is given as listed by TCRdb. The rearrangement uses TRBV3-1 and TRBJ2-4; the tabulated D call, TRBD2, remains unverified against the DNA. Germline-derived CDR1 and CDR2 are LGHDT and YNNKEL (reference sequence). The CDR3 extends over 11 residues, inclusive of both ends. CDR3 sequence: CASSLTRAKYI.

Many counts were recorded for this clonotype. The V call is TRBV19, the J call TRBJ2-3; D ambiguous. Per the germline V gene, CDR1 is LNHDA and CDR2 is SQIVND (reference sequence). The CDR3 has 13 residues. Trimming left V 1 base short and J 3 bases short, with 5 bases between. The CDR3 coding sequence is TGTGCCAGTAGTATAGTCCTTACAGATACGCAGTATTTT. Translation: CASSIVLTDTQYF.

This clonotype was found many times. The J gene is TRBJ1-2, the V gene TRBV4-1; 8 nucleotides align to TRBD1. CDR3 length: 16 residues. Germline CDR1 is MGHRA and CDR2 is YSYEKL. Losses at the gene ends were 2 bases for V and 3 bases for J; bases not matched to a gene: 8. This CDR3 reads CASSQNRGATYYGYTF. The CDR3, as DNA: TGCGCCAGCAGCCAAAACAGGGGGGCGACTTACTATGGCTACACCTTC.

This clonotype was recorded at least ten times. The rearrangement joins TRBV5-1 to TRBJ2-5; D is possibly TRBD1 (6 bases). Trimming removed 3 bases from V and 2 bases from J, with 11 bases in between. The CDR3 contains 14 residues. Per the germline V gene, CDR1 is SGHRS and CDR2 is YFSETQ. In DNA, the CDR3 is TGCGCCAGCAGCTGGGGACACAAACAAGAGACCCAGTACTTC. It translates to CASSWGHKQETQYF.